The next 28 T cell receptor beta chains were all read from a single sample in a study of T cells in Graves' hyperthyroidism and ophthalmopathy. The investigators amplified TCR beta CDR3 regions from RNA transcripts. HTBI primers were the set used in a first-round RT-PCR of the TCR CDR3. In TCRdb, the multiplex PCR reads were re-called with MiXCR into one record per CDR3 protein. The table includes 550,000 to 800,000 distinct CDR3 sequences, roughly a sixth detected once. Sequencing was performed on blood. Source of these receptors: a man between 50 and 59 years old with Graves' hyperthyroidism.

This clonotype was seen at least ten times. CDR3 amino acids: CASSWGTSGNEQFF. The CDR3 DNA reads as TGTGCCAGCAGCTGGGGGACTAGCGGTAATGAGCAGTTCTTC. The chain employs TRBV7-3 and TRBJ2-1; 11 nucleotides agree with TRBD2. V gave up 4 bases and J gave up 7 bases; unmatched junction bases: 3. Germline V CDR1 and CDR2: SGHTA, FQGTGA. This CDR3 is built from 14 residues.

This clonotype has a count of ten or more. The rearrangement joins TRBV29-1 to TRBJ2-1; 7 bases match TRBD2. Germline CDR1 is SQVTM and CDR2 is ANQGSEA. This CDR3 region has 14 residues. V gave up 4 bases and J gave up 4 bases; unmatched junction bases: 7. The CDR3 sequence is CSVVASGRYNEQFF. CDR3 bases: TGCAGCGTTGTGGCTAGCGGAAGATACAATGAGCAGTTCTTC.

This clonotype was counted only a few times. J is TRBJ2-7 and V is TRBV10-3; D is possibly TRBD1 or TRBD2 (6 bases each). V lost 0 bases and J 6 bases, leaving 18 bases between the germline ends. Looked up from germline, CDR1 is ENHRY and CDR2 is SYGVKD. The CDR3 extends over 16 amino acids. CDR3 amino acids: CAISESRDGGAPEQYF. CDR3 coding DNA: TGTGCCATCAGTGAGTCGAGGGACGGGGGCGCGCCCGAGCAGTACTTC.

This clonotype was seen repeatedly, ten times or more. The gene calls are TRBV5-1 and TRBJ2-7, with 11 bases matching TRBD2. The germline CDR1 and CDR2 sequences are SGHRS and YFSETQ. The CDR3 has 15 residues. The V segment lost 8 bases and the J segment 3 bases; nucleotides outside the gene matches: 10. The CDR3: CARSPGTSGYYEQYF. CDR3 sequence (DNA): TGCGCCAGGAGCCCCGGGACTAGCGGATACTACGAGCAGTACTTC.

This clonotype was recorded a few times. V usage is TRBV30 and J usage is TRBJ1-1; no clear D. Germline assignment: CDR1 GTSNPN and CDR2 SVGIG (reference sequence). The CDR3 has 13 residues. Trimming took 6 bases from V and 1 from J, leaving 12 bases between them. The CDR3 spells CACTKQSNTEAFF. CDR3 DNA sequence: TGTGCCTGTACTAAACAGTCGAACACTGAAGCTTTCTTT.

This clonotype has a count of ten or more. DNA of the CDR3: TGTGCCAGCAGACCCTCGGGGAGCACCGGGGAGCTGTTTTTT. It encodes CASRPSGSTGELFF. V usage is TRBV28 and J usage is TRBJ2-2; perhaps TRBD2 as D (5 bases). Trimming took off 6 bases at V and 4 bases at J, with 12 bases between the two ends. The CDR3 spans 14 residues. The V gene's germline CDR1 is MDHEN and CDR2 SYDVKM.

This clonotype was detected only a few times. The chain employs TRBV11-2 and TRBJ2-7, with TRBD2 identical over 8 bases. The V gene's germline CDR1 is SGHAT and CDR2 FQNNGV. This CDR3 has 14 residues. The J segment lost 5 bases and the V segment lost 3 bases, leaving 6 bases of the junction unmatched. CDR3 coding DNA: TGTGCCAGCAGCTTTGGCGGGAGGCCCAACGAGCAGTACTTC. Translating gives CASSFGGRPNEQYF.

At least ten counts were recorded for this clonotype. This chain connects TRBV28 to TRBJ1-2, with D tentatively TRBD1 (5 bases). This CDR3 spans 16 amino acids. The germline V gene encodes CDR1 MDHEN and CDR2 SYDVKM. Trimming pared 5 bases from V and 7 bases from J, leaving 23 bases between. The CDR3 sequence: CASSPPPGPPVVGYTF. CDR3 sequence (DNA): TGTGCCAGCAGTCCCCCCCCGGGACCCCCGGTAGTTGGCTACACCTTC.

This clonotype was counted at least ten times. The chain has TRBV2 and TRBJ1-3; D gene uncertain. This CDR3 spans 14 amino acids. Germline V CDR1 and CDR2: SNHLY, FYNNEI. V was clipped by 3 bases and J by 0 bases, with 6 bases between them. This CDR3 reads CASSDYSSGNTIYF. CDR3 sequence (DNA): TGTGCCAGCAGTGATTACAGCTCTGGAAACACCATATATTTT.

This clonotype was observed at least ten times. The rearrangement joins TRBV7-9 to TRBJ1-1; unclear D gene. Germline assignment: CDR1 SEHNR and CDR2 FQNEAQ (reference sequence). The CDR3 extends over 12 amino acids. Trimming stripped 5 bases from V and 3 bases from J, with 7 bases between. CDR3 DNA sequence: TGTGCCAGCAGCCTCCTACACACTGAAGCTTTCTTT. Protein sequence: CASSLLHTEAFF.

The chain combines TRBV28 with TRBJ2-5; D tentatively reads TRBD1 or TRBD2 (6 bases each). CDR3 length equals 15 residues. V lost 6 bases and J 7 bases, leaving 21 bases between the germline ends. Germline-derived CDR1 and CDR2 are MDHEN and SYDVKM. The CDR3 sequence is CASSEGGGPERTQYF. For the CDR3, the DNA is TGTGCCAGCAGCGAGGGGGGAGGACCGGAGAGGACCCAGTACTTC.

In this sample, this clonotype turned up many times. The V and J genes are TRBV19 and TRBJ2-7, with 9 bases aligning to TRBD1. Germline CDR1 is LNHDA and CDR2 is SQIVND (reference sequence). This CDR3 has 14 amino acids. The V gene end was trimmed by 6 bases and the J gene end by 3 bases; junction bases not matched to a gene: 6. Written as DNA, the CDR3 is TGTGCCAGTAGCGCACGGGACAGGGTCTACGAGCAGTACTTC. Translated, it gives CASSARDRVYEQYF. Combining the CDR3 with reference TRBV19 and TRBJ2-7 gives the whole variable domain DGGITQSPKYLFRKEGQNVTLSCEQNLNHDAMYWYRQDPGQGLRLIYYSQIVNDFQKGDIAEGYSVSREKKESFPLTVTSAQKNPTAFYLCASSARDRVYEQYFGPGTRLTVT.

The V and J genes are TRBV18 and TRBJ2-5, with a weak D call TRBD2 (6 bases). The CDR3 length is 13 residues. Germline V gene data show CDR1 as KGHSH and CDR2 as LQKENI. With 8 bases removed from V and 4 bases from J, the gap between germline ends came to 14 bases. This CDR3 is CASSSGTPETQYF. For the CDR3, the DNA is TGTGCCAGCAGCTCCGGGACTCCAGAGACCCAGTACTTC.

The chain has TRBV7-2 and TRBJ1-1, with D possibly being TRBD1 (6 bases). The CDR3 is 17 amino acids. With 5 bases removed from V and 11 bases from J, the gap between germline ends came to 30 bases. The germline V gene encodes CDR1 SGHTA and CDR2 FQGNSA. Written as DNA, the CDR3 is TGTGCCAGCAGCAGCGCAGAACGTTCCGGGACACTAAAAGAGGCTTTCTTT. This encodes CASSSAERSGTLKEAFF.

The J gene is TRBJ1-6, the V gene TRBV18, with TRBD1 matching 7 bases. This CDR3 is 16 amino acids long. Germline V gene lookup returns CDR1 KGHSH and CDR2 LQKENI. Losses at the gene ends were 1 base for V and 10 bases for J; bases not matched to a gene: 10. CDR3 bases: TGTGCCAGCTCACCACGTAGCAGGGGGAGTAACTCACCCCTCCACTTT. It encodes CASSPRSRGSNSPLHF.

V gene TRBV10-1 combines with J gene TRBJ2-1; weak D call: TRBD1 (5 bases). CDR3 size: 14 residues. Germline CDR1 reads WNHNN; CDR2 reads SYGVQD (reference sequence). V was trimmed by 2 bases and J by 9 bases, leaving 14 bases between them. CDR3 bases: TGCGCCAGCAGTGAGACAGGACCGTTTGGTGAGCAGTTCTTC. It specifies CASSETGPFGEQFF.

This clonotype was seen more than once but under ten times. The gene calls are TRBV5-1 and TRBJ2-1; perhaps TRBD2 as D (5 bases). V lost 1 base and J 7 bases, leaving 33 bases between the germline ends. The CDR3 covers 21 residues. Germline loops: CDR1 SGHRS, CDR2 YFSETQ. CDR3 DNA: TGCGCCAGCAGCTTGCGGGTACGGGGTGATGATCCTGGGCCTAGGAGGAATGAGCAGTTCTTC. It is translated as CASSLRVRGDDPGPRRNEQFF.

A word on this clonotype: Just one base apart from a much larger clone, this may be a read error. Here the CDR3 omits its conserved ending phenylalanine or tryptophan, so a read error is the likely source. The rearrangement joins TRBV7-8 to TRBJ2-3, with unresolved D. Trimming pared 2 bases from V and 5 bases from J, leaving 5 bases between. CDR3 size: 12 residues. Germline lookup yields CDR1 SGHVS and CDR2 FQNEAQ. CDR3 DNA: TGTGCCAGCAGCTTATATGAAGATACGCAGTATTCT. Translated: CASSLYEDTQYS.

The chain recombines TRBV18 with TRBJ1-3; no firm D call. Germline V gives CDR1 KGHSH, CDR2 LQKENI. The CDR3 runs 16 residues. V lost 4 bases, J lost 0 bases, and 13 bases lay in between. In DNA form, the CDR3 reads TGTGCCAGCTCACAAAACGACGGGAGCTCTGGAAACACCATATATTTT. Its translation is CASSQNDGSSGNTIYF.

Many counts were recorded for this clonotype. The J gene is TRBJ1-4, the V gene TRBV10-2, with 10 bases fitting TRBD1. Germline-derived CDR1 and CDR2 are WSHSY and SAAADI. The V and J ends lost 8 bases and 4 bases, in that order; junction bases with no gene match: 1. The CDR3 has 13 residues. CDR3 sequence (DNA): TGCGCCAGCCGGGACAGGGGTAATGAAAAACTGTTTTTT. Translated: CASRDRGNEKLFF.

The genes are TRBV2 and TRBJ2-4; D remains ambiguous. V lost 1 base, J lost 0 bases, and 4 bases lay in between. The CDR3 extends over 14 amino acids. Germline V CDR1 and CDR2: SNHLY, FYNNEI. The CDR3 DNA reads as TGTGCCAGCAGTGAAGACGTAGCCAAAAACATTCAGTACTTC. Translating it yields CASSEDVAKNIQYF. The full variable domain, rest sourced from reference TRBV2 and TRBJ2-4, is EPEVTQTPSHQVTQMGQEVILRCVPISNHLYFYWYRQILGQKVEFLVSFYNNEISEKSEIFDDQFSVERPDGSNFTLKIRSTKLEDSAMYFCASSEDVAKNIQYFGAGTRLSVL.

There are a few counts of this clonotype. The chain has TRBV3-1 and TRBJ1-2; D unresolved. CDR1 LGHDT and CDR2 YNNKEL come from the germline V gene (reference sequence). Between the trimmed V and J ends, which lost 0 bases and 4 bases, there was a span of 6 bases. The CDR3 spans 13 residues. CDR3 amino acids: CASSQDSRYGYTF. The CDR3 DNA reads as TGTGCCAGCAGCCAAGATTCACGCTATGGCTACACCTTC.

In its sample, this clonotype was seen many times. The rearrangement uses TRBV6-2 or TRBV6-3 and TRBJ2-2; 10 bases are a match to TRBD1. CDR1 is MNHEY and CDR2 is SVGEGT in the germline V gene. The junction had 6 bases not matched to a gene; V was cut back by 6 bases and J by 5 bases. The CDR3 consists of 15 residues. This chain's CDR3 is CASSVTGGATGELFF. DNA for the CDR3: TGTGCCAGCAGCGTGACAGGGGGCGCGACCGGGGAGCTGTTTTTT.

This clonotype occurred many times. This chain uses TRBV12-3 or TRBV12-4 with TRBJ2-2; tentatively, D is TRBD1 (6 bases). V was pared by 0 bases and J by 7 bases, with 9 bases between. The CDR3 contains 14 residues. The CDR3 sequence is CASSLAGAVGELFF. CDR3 DNA: TGTGCCAGCAGTTTAGCGGGGGCGGTCGGGGAGCTGTTTTTT.

The CDR3 bases are TGTGCCAGCCGCTCGGGGGACAGGGGATCGGATACGCAGTATTTT. Amino acids: CASRSGDRGSDTQYF. V is TRBV12-3 or TRBV12-4 and J is TRBJ2-3; 10 nucleotides align to TRBD1. The V segment lost 8 bases and the J segment 6 bases; nucleotides outside the gene matches: 11. The CDR3 contains 15 residues.

This clonotype was counted between two and nine times. The chain carries TRBV7-2 and TRBJ1-5, with TRBD1 identical over 7 bases. V lost 5 bases and J lost 5; bases outside the gene matches: 3. Per the germline V gene, CDR1 is SGHTA and CDR2 is FQGNSA. This CDR3 is built from 13 residues. The CDR3 loop is CASSRQGHQPQHF. The CDR3 DNA reads TGTGCCAGCAGCAGACAGGGCCATCAGCCCCAGCATTTT.

V usage is TRBV10-1 and J usage is TRBJ2-5; a weak D match, TRBD2 (6 bases). The V gene's germline CDR1 is WNHNN and CDR2 SYGVQD (reference sequence). This CDR3 spans 13 amino acids. V lost 7 bases and J 5 bases, leaving 14 bases between the germline ends. The CDR3 DNA sequence: TGCGCCAGCAAACTAGCCGCCTCGGAGACCCAGTACTTC. As protein: CASKLAASETQYF.

This clonotype was counted only a few times. The chain has TRBV20-1 and TRBJ1-1; tentatively, D is TRBD1 (6 bases). The germline CDR1 and CDR2 sequences are DFQATT and SNEGSKA (reference sequence). The V end lost 3 bases, the J end lost 4 bases, and 9 bases lay between the germline ends. The CDR3 is made up of 12 amino acids. This CDR3 is CSASTRGTEAFF. The CDR3 DNA follows: TGCAGTGCTAGCACCAGGGGCACTGAAGCTTTCTTT.